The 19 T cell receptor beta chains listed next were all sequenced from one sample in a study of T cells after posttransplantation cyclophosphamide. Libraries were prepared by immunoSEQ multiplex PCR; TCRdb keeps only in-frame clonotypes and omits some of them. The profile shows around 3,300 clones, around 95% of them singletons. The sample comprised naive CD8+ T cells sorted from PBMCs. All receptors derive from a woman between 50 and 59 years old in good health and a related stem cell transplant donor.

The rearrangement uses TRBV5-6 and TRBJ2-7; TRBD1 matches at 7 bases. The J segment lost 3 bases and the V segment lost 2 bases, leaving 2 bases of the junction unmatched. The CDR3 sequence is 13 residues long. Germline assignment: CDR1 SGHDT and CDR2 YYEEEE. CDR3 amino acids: CASSFGQVYEQYF. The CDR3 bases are TGTGCCAGCAGCTTCGGACAGGTCTACGAGCAGTACTTC.

DNA of the CDR3: TGTGCCAGCAGCTTAGATCTAGCGGGAGAGTTTGGAGATACGCAGTATTTT. This encodes CASSLDLAGEFGDTQYF. The V gene is TRBV7-2, the J gene TRBJ2-3, with 10 bases aligning to TRBD2. Germline assignment: CDR1 SGHTA and CDR2 FQGNSA. The CDR3 consists of 17 residues. J was trimmed by 5 bases and V by 1 base; bases with no gene match: 9.

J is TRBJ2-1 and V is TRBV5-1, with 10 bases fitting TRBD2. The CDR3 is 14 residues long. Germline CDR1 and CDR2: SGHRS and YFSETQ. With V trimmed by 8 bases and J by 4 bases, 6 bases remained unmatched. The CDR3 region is CASRGTSEYNEQFF. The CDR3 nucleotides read TGCGCCAGTCGGGGGACTAGCGAGTACAATGAGCAGTTCTTC.

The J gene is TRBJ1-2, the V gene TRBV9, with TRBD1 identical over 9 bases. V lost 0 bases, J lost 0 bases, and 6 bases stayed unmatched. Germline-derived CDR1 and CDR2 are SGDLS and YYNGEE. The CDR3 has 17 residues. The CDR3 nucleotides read TGTGCCAGCAGCGTAGGGGACAGGGTCCTATCTAACTATGGCTACACCTTC. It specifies CASSVGDRVLSNYGYTF. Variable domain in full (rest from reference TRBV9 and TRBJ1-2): DSGVTQTPKHLITATGQRVTLRCSPRSGDLSVYWYQQSLDQGLQFLIQYYNGEERAKGNILERFSAQQFPDLHSELNLSSLELGDSALYFCASSVGDRVLSNYGYTFGSGTRLTVV.

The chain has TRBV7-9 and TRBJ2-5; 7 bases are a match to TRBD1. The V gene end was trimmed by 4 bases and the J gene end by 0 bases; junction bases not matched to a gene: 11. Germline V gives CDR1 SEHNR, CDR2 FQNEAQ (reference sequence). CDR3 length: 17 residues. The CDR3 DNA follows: TGTGCCAGCAGCTCGACGCACAGTGGGACAGACCAAGAGACCCAGTACTTC. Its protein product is CASSSTHSGTDQETQYF.

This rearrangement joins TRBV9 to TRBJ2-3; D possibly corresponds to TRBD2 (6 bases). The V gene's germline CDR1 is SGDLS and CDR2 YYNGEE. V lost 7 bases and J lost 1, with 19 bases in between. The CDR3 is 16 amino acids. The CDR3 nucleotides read TGTGCCAGCGCCCGACTAGATGATTTCGGCACAGATACGCAGTATTTT. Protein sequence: CASARLDDFGTDTQYF.

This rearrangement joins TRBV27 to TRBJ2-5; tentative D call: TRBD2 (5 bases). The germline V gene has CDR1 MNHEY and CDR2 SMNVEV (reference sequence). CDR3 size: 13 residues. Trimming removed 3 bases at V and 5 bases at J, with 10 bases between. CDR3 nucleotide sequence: TGTGCCAGCAGTTTGGCGGGTTGGGAGACCCAGTACTTC. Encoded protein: CASSLAGWETQYF.

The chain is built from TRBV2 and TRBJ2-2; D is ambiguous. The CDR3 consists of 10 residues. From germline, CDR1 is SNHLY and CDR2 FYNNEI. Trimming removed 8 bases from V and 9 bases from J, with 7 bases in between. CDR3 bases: TGTGCCAGCCTGGCCCGGGAGCTGTTTTTT. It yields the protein CASLARELFF. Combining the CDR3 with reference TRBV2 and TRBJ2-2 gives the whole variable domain EPEVTQTPSHQVTQMGQEVILRCVPISNHLYFYWYRQILGQKVEFLVSFYNNEISEKSEIFDDQFSVERPDGSNFTLKIRSTKLEDSAMYFCASLARELFFGEGSRLTVL.

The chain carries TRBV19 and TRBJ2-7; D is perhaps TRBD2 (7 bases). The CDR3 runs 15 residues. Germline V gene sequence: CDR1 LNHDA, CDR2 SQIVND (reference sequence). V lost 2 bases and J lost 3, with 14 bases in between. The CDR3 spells CASSIRGGANYEQYF. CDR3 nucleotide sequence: TGTGCCAGTAGTATACGTGGGGGGGCGAACTACGAGCAGTACTTC.

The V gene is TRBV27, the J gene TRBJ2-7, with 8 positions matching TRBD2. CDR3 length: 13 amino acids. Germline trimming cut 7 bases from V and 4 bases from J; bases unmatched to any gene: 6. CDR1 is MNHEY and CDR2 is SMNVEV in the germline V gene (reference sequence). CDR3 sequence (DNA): TGTGCCAGCACGACCCGGGGGGGGTACGAGCAGTACTTC. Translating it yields CASTTRGGYEQYF.

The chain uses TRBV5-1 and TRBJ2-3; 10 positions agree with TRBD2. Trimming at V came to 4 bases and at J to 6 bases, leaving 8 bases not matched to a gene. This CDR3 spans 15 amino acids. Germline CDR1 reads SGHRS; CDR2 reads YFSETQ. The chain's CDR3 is CASSTYGGLADTQYF. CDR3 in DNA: TGCGCCAGCAGCACATACGGGGGACTAGCGGATACGCAGTATTTT.

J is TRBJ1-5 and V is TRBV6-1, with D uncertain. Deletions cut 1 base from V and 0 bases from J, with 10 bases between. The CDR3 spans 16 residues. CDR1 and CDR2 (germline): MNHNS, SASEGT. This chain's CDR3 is CASSEVELYSNQPQHF. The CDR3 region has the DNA TGTGCCAGCAGTGAAGTAGAACTCTATAGCAATCAGCCCCAGCATTTT.

The CDR3 DNA sequence: TGTGCCAGCTTTCACCCAGCGGAAGAGACCCAGTACTTC. Translating gives CASFHPAEETQYF. V is TRBV18 and J is TRBJ2-5; maybe TRBD2 (5 bases). Trimming shortened V by 7 bases and J by 3 bases, and 12 bases separated the two germline ends. CDR1 is KGHSH, CDR2 LQKENI, per germline. The CDR3 is made up of 13 amino acids.

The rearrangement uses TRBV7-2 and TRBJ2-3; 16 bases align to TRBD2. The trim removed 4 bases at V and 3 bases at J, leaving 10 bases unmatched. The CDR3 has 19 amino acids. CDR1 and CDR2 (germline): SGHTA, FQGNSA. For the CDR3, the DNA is TGTGCCAGCAGCTCCCCGGGACTAGCGGGAGGGCCGCTGACAGATACGCAGTATTTT. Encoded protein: CASSSPGLAGGPLTDTQYF.

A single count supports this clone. CDR3 amino acids: CASSLTQVTYEQYF. In DNA form, the CDR3 reads TGTGCCAGCAGTTTAACACAGGTTACCTACGAGCAGTACTTC. This chain connects TRBV28 to TRBJ2-7; D is perhaps TRBD1 (5 bases). This CDR3 region has 14 residues. V lost 2 bases, J lost 2 bases, and 10 bases lay in between. The germline V gene encodes CDR1 MDHEN and CDR2 SYDVKM.

The CDR3 loop is CASSRGIGNTEAFF. For the CDR3, the DNA is TGTGCCAGCAGCAGGGGAATAGGAAACACTGAAGCTTTCTTT. The rearrangement uses TRBV27 and TRBJ1-1; TRBD1 might be the D (6 bases). Germline V CDR1 and CDR2: MNHEY, SMNVEV (reference sequence). The germline V and J ends were trimmed by 6 bases and 2 bases, with 13 bases remaining between them. The CDR3 has 14 residues.

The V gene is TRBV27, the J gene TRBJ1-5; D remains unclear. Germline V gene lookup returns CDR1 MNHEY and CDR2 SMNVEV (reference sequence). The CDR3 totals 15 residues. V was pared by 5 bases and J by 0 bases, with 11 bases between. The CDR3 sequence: CASSPGAYSNQPQHF. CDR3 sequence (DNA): TGTGCCAGCAGTCCCGGAGCGTATAGCAATCAGCCCCAGCATTTT.

CDR3 sequence: CASSIDLETGNEQYF. The DNA for the CDR3 is TGTGCCAGTAGTATAGATCTCGAGACAGGGAACGAGCAGTACTTC. The chain links TRBV19 to TRBJ2-7; 7 nucleotides agree with TRBD1. The CDR3 totals 15 residues. Losses at the gene ends were 0 bases for V and 5 bases for J; bases not matched to a gene: 7. Germline lookup yields CDR1 LNHDA and CDR2 SQIVND (reference sequence).

CDR3 protein: CASSDNGQGTDTQYF. The CDR3 nucleotides read TGTGCCAGCAGCGATAACGGACAGGGGACAGATACGCAGTATTTT. This sequence joins TRBV9 and TRBJ2-3; 9 bases agree with TRBD1. The CDR3 has 15 residues. The junction had 5 bases not matched to a gene; V was cut back by 3 bases and J by 3 bases. Germline CDR1 SGDLS, CDR2 YYNGEE.